This is a list of T cell receptor beta chains from one sample in a study of OX40 agonist ivuxolimab in advanced cancers. The repertoire was sequenced with immunoSEQ multiplex PCR; TCRdb's copy has only in-frame clones and lacks some. Among tens of thousands of clones listed, around 84% were seen once. The material was CD4+ or CD8+ T cells sorted from blood, obtained in a trial of the OX40 agonist ivuxolimab. The receptors shown here come from an adult with an advanced solid tumor such as melanoma, head and neck, liver or kidney cancer. Both conserved end residues are part of each CDR3. The D gene is left open where the match is weak. Size values are once, few and many counts, or a class for expanded clones, and some rows have none.

V	size	J	D	CDR3	DNA
TRBV19	.	TRBJ1-1	.	CASLSFTTEAFF	TGTGCCAGCCTATCCTTCACGACTGAAGCTTTCTTT
TRBV7-9	.	TRBJ1-2	.	CASSLGVGSDYGYTF	TGTGCCAGCAGCTTAGGGGTCGGGTCCGACTATGGCTACACCTTC
TRBV4-1	.	TRBJ2-5	TRBD1	CASSLSGQRQETQYF	TGCGCCAGCAGCCTTTCGGGACAGAGACAAGAGACCCAGTACTTC
TRBV18	once	TRBJ2-3	.	CASSPREARTDTQYF	TGTGCCAGCTCACCAAGGGAAGCGCGCACAGATACGCAGTATTTT
TRBV29-1	.	TRBJ1-1	.	CSVVSGRVTEAFF	TGCAGCGTTGTATCAGGGAGGGTCACTGAAGCTTTCTTT
TRBV15	.	TRBJ2-2	TRBD1	CATSRDLGTGGTGELFF	TGTGCCACCAGCAGAGATCTTGGGACAGGGGGAACCGGGGAGCTGTTTTTT
TRBV19	.	TRBJ2-3	TRBD1	CASSIGQGVDTQYF	TGTGCCAGTAGTATAGGACAGGGCGTAGATACGCAGTATTTT
TRBV15	.	TRBJ1-2	.	CATSPSWAEANYGYTF	TGTGCCACCAGCCCTTCTTGGGCAGAAGCTAACTATGGCTACACCTTC
TRBV27	.	TRBJ1-1	TRBD1	CASGQGAEAFF	TGTGCCAGCGGACAGGGAGCTGAAGCTTTCTTT
TRBV28	few	TRBJ2-6	.	CASSLGGSGANVLTF	TGTGCCAGCAGCCTAGGGGGCTCTGGGGCCAACGTCCTGACTTTC
TRBV5-5	.	TRBJ2-3	TRBD1	CASSPTGVDTQYF	TGTGCCAGCAGCCCGACAGGGGTCGATACGCAGTATTTT
TRBV19	.	TRBJ1-2	.	CASSMAAARGGYTF	TGTGCCAGTAGTATGGCCGCGGCCAGGGGTGGCTACACCTTC
TRBV2	.	TRBJ2-1	TRBD1	CASSEGQGNYNEQFF	TGTGCCAGCAGTGAAGGACAGGGGAATTACAATGAGCAGTTCTTC
TRBV19	.	TRBJ2-5	.	CASRLEGQETQYF	TGTGCCAGCCGATTAGAGGGGCAAGAGACCCAGTACTTC
TRBV29-1	once	TRBJ1-6	.	CSVRTVGDNSPLHF	TGCAGCGTTAGGACCGTGGGGGATAATTCACCCCTCCACTTT
TRBV10-1	few	TRBJ2-1	.	CASSSGNEQFF	TGCGCCAGCAGCTCAGGCAATGAGCAGTTCTTC
TRBV6-6	.	TRBJ1-2	.	CASKDGPQANYGYTF	TGTGCCAGCAAGGACGGCCCTCAAGCTAACTACGGCTACACCTTC
TRBV5-1	.	TRBJ1-1	TRBD1	CASSLTGGDHLMNTEAFF	TGCGCCAGCAGCTTGACAGGGGGCGATCATCTCATGAACACTGAAGCTTTCTTT
TRBV2	.	TRBJ2-1	.	CASSEGGEQFF	TGTGCCAGCAGTGAGGGTGGTGAGCAGTTCTTC
TRBV7-3	.	TRBJ2-1	TRBD2	CASSPGLGYNNEQFF	TGTGCCAGCAGCCCCGGACTAGGGTACAACAATGAGCAGTTCTTC
TRBV2	.	TRBJ1-5	.	CATPGLNQPQHF	TGTGCCACCCCCGGCCTCAATCAGCCCCAGCATTTT
TRBV29-1	.	TRBJ1-2	.	CSVSQTYGYTF	TGCAGCGTTTCGCAGACCTATGGCTACACCTTC
TRBV11-2	.	TRBJ2-7	.	CASSFSGGYEQYF	TGTGCCAGCAGCTTTTCCGGTGGCTACGAGCAGTACTTC
TRBV7-2	few	TRBJ2-1	.	CASRRGGVKVEEQFF	TGTGCCAGCAGAAGGGGGGGAGTGAAGGTTGAAGAGCAGTTCTTC
TRBV2	few	TRBJ2-7	.	CATSFLVEQYF	TGTGCCACCAGTTTCCTTGTTGAGCAGTACTTC
TRBV7-2	.	TRBJ1-1	.	CASSLRWAVDTEAFF	TGTGCCAGCAGCCTGCGTTGGGCGGTGGATACTGAAGCTTTCTTT
TRBV27	.	TRBJ2-7	TRBD1	CASSSYQGAGYEQYF	TGTGCCAGCAGTTCCTATCAGGGGGCAGGCTACGAGCAGTACTTC
TRBV6-5	.	TRBJ2-7	.	CASSYSIWAYEQYF	TGTGCCAGCAGTTACTCGATTTGGGCCTACGAGCAGTACTTC
TRBV15	.	TRBJ1-4	TRBD1	CATSRLKGQGDEKLFF	TGTGCCACCAGCAGGCTAAAGGGACAGGGTGATGAAAAACTGTTTTTT
TRBV5-8	.	TRBJ1-2	.	CASSRGTAYGYTF	TGTGCCAGCAGCCGAGGGACTGCTTATGGCTACACCTTC
TRBV7-9	.	TRBJ2-3	TRBD2	CASSLGGLAGSHTQYF	TGTGCCAGCAGCTTAGGGGGACTAGCGGGATCGCATACGCAGTATTTT
TRBV11-2	.	TRBJ1-5	.	CASSLGVGNQPQHF	TGTGCCAGCAGCCTGGGGGTGGGGAACCAGCCCCAGCATTTT
TRBV5-5	.	TRBJ1-1	.	CASSLAVIGQSLQNTEAFF	TGTGCCAGCAGCTTGGCGGTTATCGGACAGTCGCTGCAGAACACTGAAGCTTTCTTT
TRBV6-1	.	TRBJ2-5	.	CASSDLADQETQYF	TGTGCCAGCAGTGATTTGGCAGACCAAGAGACCCAGTACTTC
TRBV5-6	.	TRBJ2-3	.	CASTSSQILPGVDTQYF	TGTGCCAGCACCTCCTCCCAAATTTTGCCGGGCGTAGATACGCAGTATTTT
TRBV6-1	.	TRBJ1-5	.	CASSEASTQGQPQHF	TGTGCCAGCAGTGAAGCCTCCACTCAGGGGCAGCCCCAGCATTTT
TRBV28	few	TRBJ1-1	.	CASSLGSNTEAFF	TGTGCCAGCAGTTTAGGTTCGAACACTGAAGCTTTCTTT
TRBV4-1	.	TRBJ2-5	TRBD2	CASSQDPSGSLVETQYF	TGCGCCAGCAGCCAAGACCCTAGCGGGAGCCTTGTCGAGACCCAGTACTTC
TRBV6-6	.	TRBJ2-5	.	CASSYGLNIETQYF	TGTGCCAGCAGTTACGGGCTAAATATTGAGACCCAGTACTTC
TRBV4-1	.	TRBJ2-7	.	CASSQVLMTAPYEQYF	TGCGCCAGCAGCCAAGTCCTCATGACAGCGCCCTACGAGCAGTACTTC